The present T cell receptor beta chain was sequenced within a study of tumor and adjacent non-tumor tissue in lung cancer. Study-wide context: On average, productive TCRbeta reads reached about 4.17 million per sample.

RNA was extracted from bulk tissue without any cell sorting. The normal lung tissue was taken more than 3 cm from the tumor edge. Donors were chemotherapy-naive, newly diagnosed lung cancer surgical patients in China, August–late 2014. TCRbeta libraries were built with three rounds of nested PCR, modified from ARM-PCR. TCRdb ran MiXCR on the multiplex PCR reads and lists one entry per CDR3 protein. Found here are 60,000 or so distinct CDR3 sequences, over 60% of them singletons; the top ten hold about 32%. The CDR3 is 16 amino acids. Germline CDR1 SGHDN, CDR2 FVKESK. Study conclusions and caveats: Patients with more diverse tumor TCRs had worse survival. In normal lung, the top 100 clones were significantly more dominant than in tumor.

In the case of this clonotype: What it recognizes is unknown. The junction shows a germline mismatch at one end, possibly a read error.

Material for sequencing was distant non-tumor lung tissue. The sequence came from a man between 65 and 80 years old with non-small cell lung cancer. The chain has TRBV14 and TRBJ2-3; 11 bases are a match to TRBD2. The CDR3 DNA follows: TGTGCCAGTAGCCCAACTAGCGGGGGAAGGACAGATGCGCAGTATTTT. Translation gives CASSPTSGGRTDAQYF.